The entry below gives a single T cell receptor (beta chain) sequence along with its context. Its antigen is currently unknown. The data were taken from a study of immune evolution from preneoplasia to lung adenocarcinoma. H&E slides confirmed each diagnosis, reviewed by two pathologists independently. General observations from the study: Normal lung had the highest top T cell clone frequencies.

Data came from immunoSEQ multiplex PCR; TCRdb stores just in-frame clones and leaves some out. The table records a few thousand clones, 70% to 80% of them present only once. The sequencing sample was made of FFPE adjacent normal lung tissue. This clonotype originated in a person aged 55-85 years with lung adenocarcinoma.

CDR3 sequence (DNA): TGTGCCAGCAGTTACACGACGGGGACGAATGAAAAACTGTTTTTT. Translation gives CASSYTTGTNEKLFF. This chain joins TRBV6-6 and TRBJ1-4; perhaps TRBD1 as D (5 bases). Germline V gene lookup returns CDR1 MNHNY and CDR2 SVGAGI (reference sequence). With 2 bases removed from V and 5 bases from J, the gap between germline ends came to 12 bases. The CDR3 is 15 residues long.